This T cell receptor (beta chain) was identified during a study of shared clonotypes between healthy human individuals. Across the whole study: CD8 memory received one plate per donor, CD8 naive two, CD4 memory three and CD4 naive three.

J gave up 7 bases and V 6 bases, and 5 bases lay outside the gene matches. The CDR3 runs to 13 residues. Looked up from germline, CDR1 is SNHLY and CDR2 is FYNNEI. This clone appeared once. Only in-frame clones appear in the TCRdb table, and some are missing; sequencing was by immunoSEQ multiplex PCR. Of some 2,500,000 clones in the sample, approximately 93% were seen once. The clonotype was recovered from a man younger than 35 in good health. Some clones in this sample may be carry-over from other donors' samples. The chain carries TRBV2 and TRBJ1-2; 10 nucleotides align to TRBD1. What was sequenced was naive CD4+ T cells from PBMCs. Subset indicated: CD45RA+ positively selected. The CDR3 protein is CASRTGGASGYTF. CDR3 sequence (DNA): TGTGCCAGCAGGACAGGGGGCGCGAGTGGCTACACCTTC.